These 11 T cell receptor beta chains originate from one sample sequenced in a study of cytotoxic CD8 clonotypes in ibrutinib-treated CLL. The repertoire was sequenced with immunoSEQ multiplex PCR; TCRdb's copy has only in-frame clones and lacks some. The repertoire holds fewer than 85,000 clones, with around 79% as singletons. The material sequenced was PBMCs, taken after 12 months of ibrutinib treatment. Source of these receptors: a human donor with chronic lymphocytic leukemia.

The V gene is TRBV28, the J gene TRBJ2-7; possibly TRBD1 or TRBD2 for D (5 bases each). Germline V gene lookup returns CDR1 MDHEN and CDR2 SYDVKM. The CDR3 totals 11 residues. CDR3 DNA sequence: TGTACCTCCGAGGGGCAGTACGAGCAGTACTTC. Translation: CTSEGQYEQYF. The variable domain in full, with the rest retrieved from reference TRBV28 and TRBJ2-7, is DVKVTQSSRYLVKRTGEKVFLECVQDMDHENMFWYRQDPGLGLRLIYFSYDVKMKEKGDIPEGYSVSREKKERFSLILESASTNQTSMYLCTSEGQYEQYFGPGTRLTVT.

This clone showed up just once. The chain links TRBV10-3 to TRBJ2-3; D is uncertain. There are 12 residues in the CDR3. V shed 2 bases and J shed 4 bases, with 4 bases lying between them. CDR1 and CDR2 from the germline V gene are ENHRY and SYGVKD. The CDR3 region is CAISEGADTQYF. Written as DNA, the CDR3 is TGTGCCATCAGTGAGGGGGCAGATACGCAGTATTTT.

The V and J genes are TRBV4-3 and TRBJ2-2; 9 nucleotides agree with TRBD2. The CDR3 length is 19 residues. The junction had 12 bases not matched to a gene; V was cut back by 1 base and J by 3 bases. Germline V gene sequence: CDR1 LGHNA, CDR2 YSLEER. The CDR3: CASSQGNSLAGSYTGELFF. The CDR3 DNA reads as TGCGCCAGCAGCCAAGGGAACTCTCTAGCGGGGAGCTACACCGGGGAGCTGTTTTTT.

This clone was seen only a few times. The chain recombines TRBV30 with TRBJ1-2, with 7 bases matching TRBD1. The V segment lost 3 bases and the J segment 4 bases; nucleotides outside the gene matches: 5. Looked up from germline, CDR1 is GTSNPN and CDR2 is SVGIG (reference sequence). The CDR3 is made up of 13 amino acids. As DNA, the CDR3 is TGTGCCTGGAGCCCCGGGACAGCCTATGGCTACACCTTC. Translation gives CAWSPGTAYGYTF.

V usage is TRBV7-8 and J usage is TRBJ1-6; a possible D gene is TRBD1 (5 bases). Trimming cost V 0 bases and J 8 bases, with 11 bases left between them. Germline-derived CDR1 and CDR2 are SGHVS and FQNEAQ. This CDR3 has 15 residues. Here the CDR3 DNA reads TGTGCCAGCAGCTTAGCTGCGCTAGGGGATTCACCCCTCCACTTT. This encodes CASSLAALGDSPLHF.

This clone has a single count. The chain couples TRBV29-1 to TRBJ1-1, with TRBD1 as a possible D gene (6 bases). Per the germline V gene, CDR1 is SQVTM and CDR2 is ANQGSEA. V lost 6 bases, J lost 4 bases, and 12 bases lay in between. CDR3 length: 12 residues. The CDR3 loop is CSVWGAGTEAFF. DNA of the CDR3: TGCAGCGTCTGGGGGGCAGGCACTGAAGCTTTCTTT.

The chain joins TRBV11-2 to TRBJ2-3; TRBD2 matches 8 bases. Looked up from germline, CDR1 is SGHAT and CDR2 is FQNNGV. The CDR3 is 17 residues long. Trimming cost V 5 bases and J 1 base; bases outside gene matches: 11. The CDR3 reads CASSASRGGIGTDTQYF. CDR3 nucleotide sequence: TGTGCCAGCAGCGCCTCCCGGGGGGGAATCGGCACAGATACGCAGTATTTT.

V is TRBV6-7 and J is TRBJ1-6, with 9 positions matching TRBD1. TRBV6-7 is an open reading frame, and its role is uncertain. With 2 bases clipped from V and 10 bases from J, the junction kept 6 bases outside the gene matches. The CDR3 sequence is 15 residues long. CDR3: CASSYRGQGGSPLHF. In DNA, the CDR3 is TGTGCCAGCAGTTACCGGGGACAGGGAGGGTCACCCCTCCACTTT.

This sequence joins TRBV27 and TRBJ2-5, with D unresolved. Germline V gene sequence: CDR1 MNHEY, CDR2 SMNVEV (reference sequence). V gave up 2 bases and J gave up 7 bases, with 20 bases separating them. The CDR3 loop spans 16 amino acids. The CDR3 spells CASSLGGVLKHRTQYF. Written as DNA, the CDR3 is TGTGCCAGCAGTTTAGGCGGAGTGCTAAAGCATCGGACCCAGTACTTC.

The genes are TRBV11-2 and TRBJ2-1; no firm D call. Germline CDR1 SGHAT, CDR2 FQNNGV. The V end was cut by 1 base, the J end by 2 bases, with 9 bases between. This CDR3 is 15 amino acids long. In nucleotides, the CDR3 is TGTGCCAGCAGCTTAGCGTCGGCCGCCTACAATGAGCAGTTCTTC. This codes for CASSLASAAYNEQFF.

The V and J genes are TRBV4-2 and TRBJ2-3; TRBD2 is a possible D gene (5 bases). The CDR3 is 13 amino acids. Per the germline V gene, CDR1 is LGHNA and CDR2 is YNFKEQ. Trimming cost V 7 bases and J 6 bases, with 14 bases left between them. The CDR3 DNA sequence: TGTGCCAGCACCGAACACCGCGGGGATACGCAGTATTTT. Its protein is CASTEHRGDTQYF.